The 14 T cell receptor beta chains below come from one sample, sequenced in a study of cytomegalovirus exposure and HLA in healthy donors. The PCR contained 60 Vbeta and 13 Jbeta primers. Measured with immunoSEQ multiplex PCR; TCRdb has only the in-frame clones, and not every one. The sample carries roughly 90,000 clones, about four fifths recorded once. Sequencing input: PBMCs. The receptors were gathered from a man aged 25 to 40 in good health and CMV-seropositive.

J is TRBJ2-3 and V is TRBV11-3, with D possibly TRBD2 on 5 matching bases. The CDR3 covers 14 residues. The V gene lost 5 bases and the J gene lost 0 bases, with 9 bases spanning the gap. The V gene's germline CDR1 is SGHNT and CDR2 YENEEA. In DNA form, the CDR3 reads TGTGCCAGCAGCCCGGAGCGGAGCACAGATACGCAGTATTTT. Its translation is CASSPERSTDTQYF.

In this sample, this clone turned up a few times. This chain connects TRBV6-1 to TRBJ1-5, with TRBD1 identical over 8 bases. Germline V gene lookup returns CDR1 MNHNS and CDR2 SASEGT. The CDR3 covers 20 residues. Losses at the gene ends were 4 bases for V and 0 bases for J; bases not matched to a gene: 17. CDR3 in amino acids: CASSGPRQGPSSYSNQPQHF. CDR3 nucleotide sequence: TGTGCCAGCAGTGGCCCTAGACAGGGGCCATCCTCCTATAGCAATCAGCCCCAGCATTTT.

The rearrangement uses TRBV6-1 and TRBJ2-1, with 13 nucleotides matching TRBD2. This CDR3 region has 15 residues. With 4 bases clipped from V and 5 bases from J, the junction kept 2 bases outside the gene matches. Germline V gene data show CDR1 as MNHNS and CDR2 as SASEGT. The CDR3 nucleotides are TGTGCCAGCAGTGGACTAGCGGGAGGAAACAATGAGCAGTTCTTC. Translating it yields CASSGLAGGNNEQFF.

The chain carries TRBV6-4 and TRBJ1-6; D remains unclear. CDR3 length: 12 amino acids. V shed 3 bases and J shed 8 bases, with 5 bases lying between them. CDR1 MRHNA and CDR2 SNTAGT come from the germline V gene. CDR3 coding DNA: TGTGCCAGCAGTGAAGGAGATTCACCCCTCCACTTT. It is translated as CASSEGDSPLHF.

This clone is a singleton in its sample. Different DNA sequences within this sample yield the same CDR3. V usage is TRBV5-8 and J usage is TRBJ1-1; a weak D match, TRBD1 (6 bases). Per the germline V gene, CDR1 is SGHTS and CDR2 is YDEGEE. CDR3 length: 16 residues. V lost 4 bases and J 0 bases, leaving 16 bases between the germline ends. CDR3 bases: TGTGCCAGCAGCCCCCGCCAACAGGGAATGAACACTGAAGCTTTCTTT. This codes for CASSPRQQGMNTEAFF.

The chain couples TRBV29-1 to TRBJ2-5, with 8 bases lining up with TRBD1. The CDR3 has 12 amino acids. V was clipped by 4 bases and J by 2 bases; unmatched bases: 0. From germline, CDR1 is SQVTM and CDR2 ANQGSEA. CDR3 bases: TGCAGCGTTGGGACAGGGCAAGAGACCCAGTACTTC. Residues: CSVGTGQETQYF.

The J gene is TRBJ2-1, the V gene TRBV19; the D gene is possibly TRBD1 (5 bases). Trimming removed 4 bases at V and 7 bases at J, with 20 bases between. CDR1 and CDR2 (germline): LNHDA, SQIVND (reference sequence). The CDR3 spans 16 residues. DNA of the CDR3: TGTGCCAGTAGTACAGACCAGGGCTCCCTCGGTAATGAGCAGTTCTTC. Its protein product is CASSTDQGSLGNEQFF.

The J gene is TRBJ2-7, the V gene TRBV11-2, with TRBD2 matching 7 bases. In germline, CDR1 is SGHAT, CDR2 FQNNGV. CDR3 size: 14 residues. Germline trimming cut 3 bases from V and 4 bases from J; bases unmatched to any gene: 6. This CDR3 reads CASSLGGSIYEQYF. CDR3 DNA sequence: TGTGCCAGCAGCTTGGGCGGGAGTATTTACGAGCAGTACTTC.

CDR3 loop: CASSPLGTGEQYF. The CDR3 bases are TGCGCCAGCAGCCCATTAGGCACGGGCGAGCAGTACTTC. This chain uses TRBV4-3 with TRBJ2-7; D is ambiguous. CDR1 is LGHNA, CDR2 YSLEER, per germline. Trimming removed 4 bases at V and 6 bases at J, with 13 bases between. The CDR3 totals 13 residues.

This clone came up once. Compared with germline, one end of the junction differs, possibly owing to a read error. The DNA for the CDR3 is TGTTCCAGCAGCTTCGGGAGTAGCGGGACCTACGAGCAGTACTTC. Translation gives CSSSFGSSGTYEQYF. This chain uses TRBV7-9 with TRBJ2-7, with TRBD2 identical over 8 bases. Per germline, CDR1 SEHNR and CDR2 FQNEAQ (reference sequence). CDR3 length: 15 residues.

The chain is built from TRBV7-9 and TRBJ2-7; no firm D call. This CDR3 comprises 14 residues. V gave up 0 bases and J gave up 4 bases, with 10 bases separating them. The germline V gene encodes CDR1 SEHNR and CDR2 FQNEAQ (reference sequence). The CDR3 is CASSLATMSYEQYF. The CDR3 DNA follows: TGTGCCAGCAGCTTAGCGACAATGTCTTACGAGCAGTACTTC.

The CDR3 is CASSSSTGPYEQYF. CDR3 nucleotide sequence: TGTGCCAGCAGCTCCTCGACAGGGCCCTACGAGCAGTACTTC. The chain links TRBV13 to TRBJ2-7, with TRBD1 identical over 7 bases. The germline V gene has CDR1 PRHDT and CDR2 FYEKMQ (reference sequence). The CDR3 totals 14 residues. Trimming took 4 bases from V and 2 from J; bases not matched to a gene: 5.

The chain joins TRBV4-3 to TRBJ2-1, with 10 bases fitting TRBD1. V trimming: 0 bases; J trimming: 4 bases; junction bases outside the gene matches: 3. The CDR3 consists of 16 residues. Germline values: CDR1 LGHNA, CDR2 YSLEER. CDR3 DNA sequence: TGCGCCAGCAGCCAAGATGTGGGACAGGGGTACAATGAGCAGTTCTTC. Translating it yields CASSQDVGQGYNEQFF.

This clone was recorded a few times. V is TRBV9 and J is TRBJ2-2; 9 bases fit TRBD2. V trimming: 0 bases; J trimming: 0 bases; junction bases outside the gene matches: 18. Germline CDR1 is SGDLS and CDR2 is YYNGEE. There are 22 residues in the CDR3. The CDR3 loop is CASSVVVAEVRASGTNTGELFF. The CDR3 nucleotides read TGTGCCAGCAGCGTAGTAGTAGCGGAAGTGCGGGCTAGCGGGACGAACACCGGGGAGCTGTTTTTT. The whole variable domain, remainder taken from reference TRBV9 and TRBJ2-2, is DSGVTQTPKHLITATGQRVTLRCSPRSGDLSVYWYQQSLDQGLQFLIQYYNGEERAKGNILERFSAQQFPDLHSELNLSSLELGDSALYFCASSVVVAEVRASGTNTGELFFGEGSRLTVL.